Included here is one T cell receptor beta chain sequence, with context. Antigen specificity is unknown. The germline V gene encodes CDR1 SGHKS and CDR2 YYEKEE (reference sequence). Trimming cost V 0 bases and J 10 bases; bases outside gene matches: 10. There are 16 residues in the CDR3. The data stem from a study of T cell responses to AZD1222 COVID-19 vaccine. Notes on the study in general: Regions left unmutated in variants are reportedly the target of nearly half of spike-specific TCRs. White British ancestry dominated among donors, who included more females, and clonal diversity was possibly underestimated. Two doses of AZD1222 preceded a rise in Spike-specific TCR breadth and depth. It was only a handful of AZD1222 recipients who were seropositive at baseline.

Data came from immunoSEQ multiplex PCR; TCRdb stores just in-frame clones and leaves some out. Here the sample spans about 120,000 clones, about 90% being singletons. The specimen was peripheral blood, collected 28 days after the second AZD1222 dose. This chain connects TRBV5-5 to TRBJ1-6, with 7 bases that match TRBD1. The sequence was obtained from an adult who received the AZD1222 COVID-19 vaccine. CDR3 region: CASSLGPDRVGSPLHF. The CDR3 nucleotides are TGTGCCAGCAGCTTGGGCCCTGACAGGGTCGGCTCACCCCTCCACTTT.